This record concerns one T cell receptor (beta chain) sequence. Its antigen is currently unknown. These data originate in a study of cytomegalovirus exposure and HLA in healthy donors. The CDR3 contains 13 residues. V shed 5 bases and J shed 6 bases, with 12 bases lying between them. Germline-derived CDR1 and CDR2 are SGHTA and FQGNSA. Primers: 60 Vbeta forward and 13 Jbeta reverse. Sequenced by immunoSEQ multiplex PCR; TCRdb stores in-frame clones only, minus some. This table holds fewer than 150,000 clones, 60% to 80% found once. Study-wide points: For most TCR sequences rarity was the rule, although some public TCRs occurred in many donors. The authors later linked a missense DCLRE1C variant to TCR beta V- and J-gene trimming.

Sequencing input: PBMCs. The TCR originated in a woman under 40 in good health and CMV-seropositive. The chain has TRBV7-2 and TRBJ2-3, with a possible D match to TRBD1 (5 bases). The CDR3 DNA follows: TGTGCCAGCAGCCGGCAGGGCGGCGATACGCAGTATTTT. This encodes CASSRQGGDTQYF.